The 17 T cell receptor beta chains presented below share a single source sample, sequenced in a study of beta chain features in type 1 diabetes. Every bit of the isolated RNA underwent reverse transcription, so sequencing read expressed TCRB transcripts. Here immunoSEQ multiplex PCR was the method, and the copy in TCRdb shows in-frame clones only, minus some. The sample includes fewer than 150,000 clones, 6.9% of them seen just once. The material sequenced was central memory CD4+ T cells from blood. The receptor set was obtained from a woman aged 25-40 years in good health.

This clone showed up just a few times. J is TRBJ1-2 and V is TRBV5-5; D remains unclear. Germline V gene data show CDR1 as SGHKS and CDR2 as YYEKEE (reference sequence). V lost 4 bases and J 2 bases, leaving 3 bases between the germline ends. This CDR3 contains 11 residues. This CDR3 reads CASSLNYGYTF. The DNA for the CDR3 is TGTGCCAGCAGCCTCAACTATGGCTACACCTTC.

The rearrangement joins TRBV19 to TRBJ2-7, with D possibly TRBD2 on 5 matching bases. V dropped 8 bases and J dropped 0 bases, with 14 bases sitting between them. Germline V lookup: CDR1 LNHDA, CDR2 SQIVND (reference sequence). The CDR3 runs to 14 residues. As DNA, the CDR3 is TGTGCCAGTCGAGCGGCGGTCTTCTCCTACGAGCAGTACTTC. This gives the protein CASRAAVFSYEQYF.

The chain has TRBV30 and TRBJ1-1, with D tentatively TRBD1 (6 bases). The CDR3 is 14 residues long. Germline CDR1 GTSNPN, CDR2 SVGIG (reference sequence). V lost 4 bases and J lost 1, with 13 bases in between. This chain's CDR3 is CAWTPQGRNTEAFF. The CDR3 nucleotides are TGTGCCTGGACCCCACAGGGCAGGAACACTGAAGCTTTCTTT.

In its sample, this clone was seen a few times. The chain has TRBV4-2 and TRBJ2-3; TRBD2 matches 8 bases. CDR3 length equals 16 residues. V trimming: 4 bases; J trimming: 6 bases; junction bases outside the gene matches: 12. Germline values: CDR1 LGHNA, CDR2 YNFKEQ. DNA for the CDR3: TGTGCCAGCAGCCCCAGCAGCGGGGGTATTGCGGATACGCAGTATTTT. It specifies CASSPSSGGIADTQYF.

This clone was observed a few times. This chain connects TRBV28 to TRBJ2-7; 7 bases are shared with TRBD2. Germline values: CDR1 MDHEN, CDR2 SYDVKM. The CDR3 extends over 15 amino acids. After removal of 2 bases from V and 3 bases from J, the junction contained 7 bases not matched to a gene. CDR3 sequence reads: CASSLRGRANYEQYF. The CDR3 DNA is TGTGCCAGCAGTTTACGAGGGAGGGCAAACTACGAGCAGTACTTC.

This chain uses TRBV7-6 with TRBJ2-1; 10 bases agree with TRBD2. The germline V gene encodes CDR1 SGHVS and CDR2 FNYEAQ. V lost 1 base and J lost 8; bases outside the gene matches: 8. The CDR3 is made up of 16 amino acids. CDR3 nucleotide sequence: TGTGCCAGCAGCTTAGTAGGTAGCGGGAGGACCGATGAGCAGTTCTTC. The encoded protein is CASSLVGSGRTDEQFF.

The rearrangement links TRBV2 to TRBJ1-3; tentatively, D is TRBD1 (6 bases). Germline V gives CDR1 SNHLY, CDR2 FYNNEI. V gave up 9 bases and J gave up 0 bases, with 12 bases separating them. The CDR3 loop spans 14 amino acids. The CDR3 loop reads CASRQEDSGNTIYF. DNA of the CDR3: TGTGCCAGTCGACAGGAAGACTCTGGAAACACCATATATTTT.

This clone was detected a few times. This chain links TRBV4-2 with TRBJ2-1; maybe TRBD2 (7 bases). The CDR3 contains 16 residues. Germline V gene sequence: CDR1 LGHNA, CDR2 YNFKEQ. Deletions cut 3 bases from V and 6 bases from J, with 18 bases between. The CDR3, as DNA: TGTGCCAGCAGCCAGGGGGGGCGGGAGTCTCTCAATGAGCAGTTCTTC. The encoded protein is CASSQGGRESLNEQFF.

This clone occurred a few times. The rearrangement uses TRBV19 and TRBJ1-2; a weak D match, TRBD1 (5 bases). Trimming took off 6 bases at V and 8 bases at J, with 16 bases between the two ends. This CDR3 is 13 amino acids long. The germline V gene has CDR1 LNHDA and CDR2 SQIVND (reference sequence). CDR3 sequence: CASRQGAADGYTF. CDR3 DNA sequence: TGTGCCAGTAGACAAGGGGCGGCGGACGGCTACACCTTC.

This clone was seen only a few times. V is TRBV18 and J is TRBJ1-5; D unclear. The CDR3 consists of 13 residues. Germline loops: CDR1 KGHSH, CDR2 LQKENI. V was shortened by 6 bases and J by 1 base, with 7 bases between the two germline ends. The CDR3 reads CASSSVSNQPQHF. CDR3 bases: TGTGCCAGCTCCTCTGTCAGCAATCAGCCCCAGCATTTT.

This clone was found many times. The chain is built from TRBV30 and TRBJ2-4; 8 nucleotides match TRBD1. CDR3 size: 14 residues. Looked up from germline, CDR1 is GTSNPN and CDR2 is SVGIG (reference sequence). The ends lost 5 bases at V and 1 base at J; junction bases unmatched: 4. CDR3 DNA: TGTGCCTGGGGCTACAGGGGGGCCAAAAACATTCAGTACTTC. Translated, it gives CAWGYRGAKNIQYF.

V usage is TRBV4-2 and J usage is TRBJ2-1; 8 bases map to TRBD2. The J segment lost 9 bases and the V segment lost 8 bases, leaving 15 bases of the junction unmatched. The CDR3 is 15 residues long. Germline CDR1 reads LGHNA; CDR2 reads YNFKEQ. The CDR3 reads CASHGVISGSREQFF. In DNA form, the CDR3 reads TGTGCCAGCCATGGGGTGATAAGCGGGAGCCGTGAGCAGTTCTTC.

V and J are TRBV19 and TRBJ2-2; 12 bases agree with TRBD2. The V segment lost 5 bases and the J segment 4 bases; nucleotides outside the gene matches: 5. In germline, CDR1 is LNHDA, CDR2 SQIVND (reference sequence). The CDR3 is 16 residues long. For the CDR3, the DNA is TGTGCCAGTAGTGTAACTAGCGGGAGGAGCACCGGGGAGCTGTTTTTT. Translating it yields CASSVTSGRSTGELFF.

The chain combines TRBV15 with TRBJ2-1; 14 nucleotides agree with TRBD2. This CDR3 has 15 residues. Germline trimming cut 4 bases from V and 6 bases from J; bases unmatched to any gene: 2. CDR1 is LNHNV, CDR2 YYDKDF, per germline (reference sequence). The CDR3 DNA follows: TGTGCCACCAGCACAGGGACTAGCGGGAGCAATGAGCAGTTCTTC. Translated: CATSTGTSGSNEQFF.

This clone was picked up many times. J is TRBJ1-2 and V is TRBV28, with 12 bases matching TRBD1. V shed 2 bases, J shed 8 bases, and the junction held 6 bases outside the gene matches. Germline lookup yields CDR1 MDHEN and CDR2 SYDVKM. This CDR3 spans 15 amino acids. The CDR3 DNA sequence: TGTGCCAGCAGTTTAGGGGACAGGGGGCAAAAGGGCTACACCTTC. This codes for CASSLGDRGQKGYTF.

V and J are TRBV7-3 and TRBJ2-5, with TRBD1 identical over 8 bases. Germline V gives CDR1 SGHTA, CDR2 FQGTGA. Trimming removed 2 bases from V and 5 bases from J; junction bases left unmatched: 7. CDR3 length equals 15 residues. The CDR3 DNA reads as TGTGCCAGCAGCTTAGCGGCGCAGGGGGCGGAGACCCAGTACTTC. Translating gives CASSLAAQGAETQYF.

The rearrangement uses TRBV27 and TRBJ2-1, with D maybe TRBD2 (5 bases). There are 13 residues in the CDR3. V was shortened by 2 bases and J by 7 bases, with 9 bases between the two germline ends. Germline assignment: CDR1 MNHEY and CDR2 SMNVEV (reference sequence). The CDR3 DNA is TGTGCCAGCAGTTTAGAGGGATGGAATGAGCAGTTCTTC. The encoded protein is CASSLEGWNEQFF.